These 5 T cell receptor beta chains share one sample of origin, sequenced in a study of cytomegalovirus exposure and HLA in healthy donors. PCR primers comprised 60 Vbeta and 13 Jbeta primers. TCRdb keeps only in-frame clones here, not all; method: immunoSEQ multiplex PCR. The table lists some 90,000 clones, over 60% of them singletons. Sequences were obtained from PBMCs. All receptors come from a man aged 40-55 years in good health and CMV-seronegative.

The chain combines TRBV28 with TRBJ2-1, with 8 nucleotides matching TRBD2. This CDR3 has 17 amino acids. The J segment lost 4 bases and the V segment lost 2 bases, leaving 10 bases of the junction unmatched. CDR1 and CDR2 (germline): MDHEN, SYDVKM. The CDR3 DNA sequence: TGTGCCAGCAGTTTACCCGGGGGGGCCCCCCGATACAATGAGCAGTTCTTC. Protein: CASSLPGGAPRYNEQFF.

This chain joins TRBV25-1 and TRBJ2-5; D remains ambiguous. Judging by the DNA end, TRBJ2-7 fits better; the J call may be wrong. Germline loops: CDR1 MGHDK, CDR2 SYGVNS. This CDR3 is 12 amino acids long. CDR3 protein: CASSPGWVEQYF. The CDR3 DNA is TGTGCCAGCAGTCCGGGTTGGGTCGAGCAGTACTTC.

The rearrangement links TRBV27 to TRBJ1-3, with D perhaps matching TRBD1 (5 bases). The germline V gene has CDR1 MNHEY and CDR2 SMNVEV (reference sequence). V was cut by 5 bases and J by 4 bases, with 15 bases left in between. CDR3 length: 15 residues. CDR3 region: CASSPSGYSGNTIYF. For the CDR3, the DNA is TGTGCCAGCAGTCCCTCAGGGTATTCGGGAAACACCATATATTTT.

The rearrangement links TRBV28 to TRBJ1-2; weak D call: TRBD1 (5 bases). The germline V gene has CDR1 MDHEN and CDR2 SYDVKM. This CDR3 spans 12 amino acids. With 6 bases removed from V and 12 bases from J, the gap between germline ends came to 17 bases. The CDR3 loop reads CASSPSPGWDTF. In nucleotides, the CDR3 is TGTGCCAGCAGCCCGTCCCCAGGGTGGGACACCTTC.

The rearrangement joins TRBV6-5 to TRBJ1-3; no clear D gene. CDR3 size: 15 residues. Germline values: CDR1 MNHEY, CDR2 SVGAGI. Between the trimmed V and J ends, which lost 6 bases and 0 bases, there was a span of 12 bases. The DNA of the CDR3 is TGTGCCAGCAGGCAAGCACGGTTCTCTGGAAACACCATATATTTT. Protein product: CASRQARFSGNTIYF.